Shown below are 26 T cell receptor beta chains from a single sample sequenced in a study of T cell clonality in common variable immunodeficiency. These receptors' targets are unknown. Findings and caveats of the study: Reportedly, TCR beta sequences from common variable immunodeficiency showed fewer deletions and N-nucleotide insertions.

The assay was immunoSEQ multiplex PCR, and TCRdb's table has in-frame clones only and misses some. Observed in the sample are about 28,000 clones, none of them singletons. The specimen sequenced was peripheral blood mononuclear cells. The receptors stem from a human donor with common variable immunodeficiency.

This clone was observed a few times. The sequence runs out 3 residues before the end of the CDR3; the remainder is reconstructed from the germline J gene. This chain joins TRBV6-1 and TRBJ2-3; 7 bases match TRBD2. Germline V gene lookup returns CDR1 MNHNS and CDR2 SASEGT. With V trimmed by 4 bases and J by 4 bases, 5 bases remained unmatched. The CDR3 consists of 14 residues. The CDR3: CASSATSLSDTQYF. The part of the CDR3 DNA that was read is TGTGCCAGCAGTGCGACTAGCCTGTCAGATACG.

This clone was picked up many times. The read halts 3 residues ahead of the CDR3 end, with the missing end drawn from the germline J gene. The chain joins TRBV20-1 to TRBJ2-7; 13 nucleotides match TRBD2. V shed 6 bases and J 0 bases; nucleotides not matched to a gene: 14. Germline-derived CDR1 and CDR2 are DFQATT and SNEGSKA (reference sequence). The CDR3 contains 18 residues. The covered CDR3 bases are TGCAGTGCCGGGTCTGGACTAGCGGGAGTGGGGAGCTCCTACGAG. The encoded protein is CSAGSGLAGVGSSYE. The whole CDR3 sequence is CSAGSGLAGVGSSYEQYF.

A remark on this clone: The CDR3 end is not reached by the read, which stops 3 residues before it; the germline J gene fills it in. V is TRBV6-2 or TRBV6-3 and J is TRBJ1-2; D gene ambiguous. Germline V CDR1 and CDR2: MNHEY, SVGEGT. Trimming shortened V by 8 bases and J by 0 bases, and 10 bases separated the two germline ends. The CDR3 runs to 13 residues. The CDR3 bases that were read are TGTGCCAGCCGGGGTCTTTCTAACTATGGC. Protein product: CASRGLSNYG. In full, the CDR3 reads CASRGLSNYGYTF.

This clone appeared many times. The read comes to an end 3 residues before the CDR3 does, leaving the germline J gene to fill in the end. This chain links TRBV10-3 with TRBJ2-5, with D possibly TRBD1 on 5 matching bases. Germline V gene lookup returns CDR1 ENHRY and CDR2 SYGVKD. This CDR3 has 17 residues. V shed 6 bases and J shed 0 bases, with 20 bases lying between them. The CDR3: CAIRSSLVGQNQETQYF. Partial CDR3 DNA: TGTGCCATCAGGTCGTCTTTAGTGGGGCAAAACCAAGAGACC.

In its sample, this clone was seen a few times. The read falls 3 residues short of the CDR3 end, and the missing part is taken from the germline J gene. This sequence joins TRBV19 and TRBJ2-1; D possibly corresponds to TRBD2 (6 bases). CDR1 and CDR2 (germline): LNHDA, SQIVND (reference sequence). Trimming removed 6 bases at V and 8 bases at J, with 14 bases between. The CDR3 consists of 13 residues. The CDR3 loop is CASSRGWGYEQFF. The sequenced CDR3 bases are TGTGCCAGTAGCCGGGGGTGGGGTTATGAG.

This clone appeared a few times. With a much larger clone just one base away, this may be a read error. The CDR3 is cut off 3 residues early in the read; its end comes from the germline J gene. The gene calls are TRBV19 and TRBJ1-5; 7 nucleotides match TRBD1. The CDR3 consists of 15 residues. Trimming cost V 1 base and J 7 bases; bases outside gene matches: 7. Germline loops: CDR1 LNHDA, CDR2 SQIVND (reference sequence). The sequenced CDR3 bases are TGTGCCAGTAGTATAGGGAGACAGGGCTGGCAGCCC. Translated, it gives CASSIGRQGWQP. The full CDR3 sequence reads CASSIGRQGWQPQHF.

This clone was counted ten times or more. From the germline J gene comes the end of the CDR3, since the read stops 3 residues before it. This chain links TRBV5-1 with TRBJ2-5; no firm D call. Germline CDR1 is SGHRS and CDR2 is YFSETQ. V was shortened by 4 bases and J by 3 bases, with 4 bases between the two germline ends. The CDR3 covers 11 residues. The CDR3 loop is CASSTEETQYF. CDR3 DNA (partial): TGCGCCAGCAGCACTGAAGAGACC.

This clone was observed many times. The CDR3 goes on 3 residues after the read ends, and that part is filled in from the germline J gene. The chain carries TRBV5-5 and TRBJ2-7, with D possibly TRBD1 on 5 matching bases. Trimming removed 0 bases at V and 5 bases at J, with 9 bases between. The CDR3 extends over 13 amino acids. From germline, CDR1 is SGHKS and CDR2 YYEKEE (reference sequence). The CDR3 DNA, read in part, is TGTGCCAGCAGCTTGGTAGGGGTCCACGAG. It yields the protein CASSLVGVHE. The entire CDR3 sequence reads CASSLVGVHEQYF.

To note about this clone: Read coverage stops 3 residues before the CDR3 terminus; the germline J gene supplies the remainder. The rearrangement links TRBV5-3 to TRBJ1-3; TRBD1 aligns across 7 bases. TRBV5-3 is known as an ORF, though its function is uncertain. This CDR3 region has 15 residues. Unmatched junction bases numbered 3, after V lost 3 bases and J lost 0 bases. The CDR3 here is CARSSRGLSGNTIYF. The DNA read from the CDR3 is TGTGCCAGAAGCTCTAGGGGGCTCTCTGGAAACACC.

This clone was recorded at least ten times. The read halts 3 residues ahead of the CDR3 end, with the missing end drawn from the germline J gene. The J gene is TRBJ1-2, the V gene TRBV20-1; tentative D call: TRBD1 (6 bases). The CDR3 extends over 13 amino acids. V lost 7 bases and J lost 4, with 16 bases in between. Germline lookup yields CDR1 DFQATT and CDR2 SNEGSKA (reference sequence). CDR3 amino acids: CSVRPPDSYGYTF. The sequenced CDR3 bases are TGCAGTGTCAGGCCTCCGGACAGCTATGGC.

A word on this clone: The read falls 3 residues short of the CDR3 end, and the missing part is taken from the germline J gene. This chain links TRBV20-1 with TRBJ2-7; TRBD2 aligns across 10 bases. V lost 5 bases to trimming and J lost 3 bases; unmatched junction nucleotides: 16. Looked up from germline, CDR1 is DFQATT and CDR2 is SNEGSKA (reference sequence). The CDR3 is made up of 17 amino acids. The DNA read from the CDR3 is TGCAGTGCTTATAGAACAAGGACTAGCGGCGATTTCTACGAG. Protein: CSAYRTRTSGDFYE. In full, the CDR3 reads CSAYRTRTSGDFYEQYF.

This clone was recorded at least ten times. The read ends 3 residues shy of where the CDR3 ends; the end is completed using the germline J gene. The chain has TRBV5-1 and TRBJ1-4; 8 bases are a match to TRBD1. V gave up 4 bases and J gave up 8 bases; unmatched junction bases: 10. The CDR3 totals 15 residues. Per the germline V gene, CDR1 is SGHRS and CDR2 is YFSETQ. This CDR3 is CASSLGGQAKEKLFF. The CDR3 DNA, read in part, is TGCGCCAGCAGCCTGGGGGGACAGGCAAAGGAAAAA.

This clone was detected ten times or more. The read ends 3 residues early relative to the CDR3; the germline J gene fills the gap. This sequence joins TRBV5-4 and TRBJ2-7; 12 nucleotides match TRBD2. The CDR3 is 14 amino acids. V lost 4 bases, J lost 4 bases, and 3 bases stayed unmatched. Per germline, CDR1 SGHNT and CDR2 YYREEE (reference sequence). CDR3 DNA, as far as it was read: TGTGCCAGCAGCCTAGCGGGAGGGCCGTACGAG. Residues: CASSLAGGPYE. The full CDR3 reads CASSLAGGPYEQYF.

This clone was picked up a small number of times. Read coverage stops 3 residues before the CDR3 terminus; the germline J gene supplies the remainder. The chain links TRBV6-2 or TRBV6-3 to TRBJ1-4, with 7 bases that match TRBD1. This CDR3 has 16 amino acids. Germline V CDR1 and CDR2: MNHEY, SVGEGT. V lost 8 bases and J lost 2; bases outside the gene matches: 11. CDR3 DNA (partial): TGTGCCAGCCAAGACAGGGCCCCAGGGACTAATGAAAAA. Its translation is CASQDRAPGTNEK. The full CDR3 sequence reads CASQDRAPGTNEKLFF.

Comment on this clone: The read finishes 3 residues shy of the CDR3 end, and the germline J gene is used to complete it. The rearrangement links TRBV5-1 to TRBJ2-7, with D possibly matching TRBD2 (6 bases). The V and J ends lost 0 bases and 4 bases respectively, with 11 bases between them. This CDR3 has 14 residues. Germline CDR1 SGHRS, CDR2 YFSETQ. The sequenced part of the CDR3 DNA is TGCGCCAGCAGCTTGGCACTAGCTAATTACGAG. It encodes CASSLALANYE. The complete CDR3 reads CASSLALANYEQYF.

This clone appeared a few times. The CDR3 extends 3 residues past the end of the read, so its final part is completed from the germline J gene. The rearrangement joins TRBV18 to TRBJ1-1; D is unresolved. The CDR3 sequence is 12 residues long. Trimming left V 8 bases short and J 2 bases short, with 9 bases between. The germline V gene has CDR1 KGHSH and CDR2 LQKENI. CDR3 DNA (partial): TGTGCCAGCCGACTATTCAACACTGAA. It encodes CASRLFNTE. The entire CDR3 protein is CASRLFNTEAFF.

About this clone: The read ends 3 residues before the CDR3 terminus; that terminus is restored from the germline J gene. The chain has TRBV19 and TRBJ2-1; TRBD2 is a possible D gene (6 bases). Trimming cost V 3 bases and J 6 bases, with 15 bases left between them. Per the germline V gene, CDR1 is LNHDA and CDR2 is SQIVND (reference sequence). This CDR3 is built from 15 residues. The DNA read from the CDR3 is TGTGCCAGTAGTATTCTAGCCGCGGGGTCCAATGAG. Amino acids: CASSILAAGSNE. The whole CDR3 protein reads CASSILAAGSNEQFF.

As for this clone: The read falls 3 residues short of the CDR3 end, and the missing part is taken from the germline J gene. The rearrangement links TRBV19 to TRBJ1-5; perhaps TRBD1 as D (6 bases). V was clipped by 0 bases and J by 4 bases, with 7 bases between them. The CDR3 covers 14 residues. CDR1 and CDR2 from the germline V gene are LNHDA and SQIVND (reference sequence). The CDR3 reads CASSIEQGNQPQHF. The DNA read from the CDR3 is TGTGCCAGTAGTATAGAACAGGGAAATCAGCCC.

This clone was seen at least ten times. The CDR3 goes on 3 residues after the read ends, and that part is filled in from the germline J gene. The V and J genes are TRBV20-1 and TRBJ2-7; 14 bases match TRBD2. Looked up from germline, CDR1 is DFQATT and CDR2 is SNEGSKA (reference sequence). The V gene end was trimmed by 6 bases and the J gene end by 5 bases; junction bases not matched to a gene: 9. CDR3 size: 15 residues. The CDR3 reads CSAPRLAGGVDEQYF. CDR3 DNA (partial): TGCAGTGCGCCCAGACTAGCGGGAGGGGTTGACGAG.

This clone was picked up many times. The DNA ends 3 residues before the CDR3 does, and the rest of the CDR3 is filled in from the germline J gene. The V call is TRBV5-1, the J call TRBJ2-2, with TRBD1 matching over 7 bases. Germline CDR1 SGHRS, CDR2 YFSETQ. Losses at the gene ends were 4 bases for V and 1 base for J; bases not matched to a gene: 4. There are 15 residues in the CDR3. This chain's CDR3 is CASSTRTGNTGELFF. Incomplete CDR3 DNA: TGCGCCAGCAGCACCAGGACAGGGAACACCGGGGAG.

This clone turned up a few times. The read finishes 3 residues shy of the CDR3 end, and the germline J gene is used to complete it. The chain has TRBV7-6 and TRBJ1-1, with 7 nucleotides matching TRBD1. The V segment lost 5 bases and the J segment 4 bases; nucleotides outside the gene matches: 7. CDR3 length: 14 residues. Germline assignment: CDR1 SGHVS and CDR2 FNYEAQ. CDR3 in amino acids: CASSRQGGSTEAFF. CDR3 DNA (partial): TGTGCCAGCAGCCGACAGGGCGGGAGCACTGAA.

This clone was observed at least ten times. The read is 3 residues too short to cover the CDR3 end, so that end is filled in from the germline J gene. The chain carries TRBV29-1 and TRBJ2-3, with 7 bases aligning to TRBD1. There are 15 residues in the CDR3. V was pared by 4 bases and J by 2 bases, with 9 bases of the junction left unmatched. CDR1 is SQVTM, CDR2 ANQGSEA, per germline. The CDR3 DNA, read in part, is TGCAGCGTTGGCGACAGGGCTTTTTCCACAGATACG. Its protein product is CSVGDRAFSTDT. The whole CDR3 reads CSVGDRAFSTDTQYF.

This clone has a count of ten or more. The DNA ends 3 residues before the CDR3 does, and the rest of the CDR3 is filled in from the germline J gene. The chain links TRBV29-1 to TRBJ2-7, with 9 bases aligning to TRBD1. The CDR3 loop spans 14 amino acids. V shed 1 base and J 3 bases; nucleotides not matched to a gene: 4. In germline, CDR1 is SQVTM, CDR2 ANQGSEA. CDR3 region: CSVEATGGIYEQYF. The sequenced part of the CDR3 DNA is TGCAGCGTTGAAGCGACAGGGGGAATCTACGAG.

This clone was picked up many times. From the germline J gene comes the end of the CDR3, since the read stops 3 residues before it. The V and J genes are TRBV18 and TRBJ2-7; TRBD1 is a possible D gene (8 bases). Trimming removed 1 base at V and 5 bases at J, with 24 bases between. The CDR3 covers 18 residues. The germline V gene encodes CDR1 KGHSH and CDR2 LQKENI. The part of the CDR3 DNA that was read is TGTGCCAGCTCACCACAAGGACAGGGAGGGCCCCTCGTCCACGAG. Translating gives CASSPQGQGGPLVHE. The CDR3 in full is CASSPQGQGGPLVHEQYF.

The CDR3 region is CASSPYRAGNYGYTF. CDR3 DNA (partial): TGCGCCAGCAGCCCCTACAGGGCCGGCAACTATGGC. The V call is TRBV5-1, the J call TRBJ1-2; D is possibly TRBD1 (6 bases). The DNA ends 3 residues before the CDR3 does, and the rest of the CDR3 is filled in from the germline J gene. V was clipped by 4 bases and J by 2 bases, with 15 bases between them. CDR1 is SGHRS and CDR2 is YFSETQ in the germline V gene. The length of the CDR3 is 15 residues.

To note about this clone: From the germline J gene comes the end of the CDR3, since the read stops 3 residues before it. V usage is TRBV7-9 and J usage is TRBJ1-5; 9 bases fit TRBD1. J lost 6 bases, V lost 1 base, and 4 bases had no gene match. There are 15 residues in the CDR3. The germline CDR1 and CDR2 sequences are SEHNR and FQNEAQ (reference sequence). The CDR3: CASSLGYRGLQPQHF. The part of the CDR3 DNA that was read is TGTGCCAGCAGCTTAGGGTACAGGGGGCTTCAGCCC.